These T cell receptor beta chains were read from a single sample in a study of blood T cell repertoires in COVID-19. This table comes from immunoSEQ multiplex PCR, and its TCRdb copy is limited to in-frame clones, with some not included. The sample consists of around 78,000 clones, 88% of them appearing once. Source material: peripheral blood. Source of these receptors: a human donor in a cohort sampled during active COVID-19. Both conserved end residues are part of each CDR3. The order of the fields is J gene, clone size, D gene, V gene, CDR3 DNA, CDR3 protein. The D gene is left open where the match is weak. Size values are once, few and many counts, or a class for expanded clones, and some rows have none.

>TRBJ1-6|.|.|TRBV30
TGTGCCTGGGCAGGGGAGCAGAATTCACCCCTCCACTTT
CAWAGEQNSPLHF
>TRBJ2-3|.|.|TRBV21-1
TGTGCCAGCACCTCACTAGCGGGGGGTTCGTATGCTCCAGATACGCAGTATTTT
CASTSLAGGSYAPDTQYF
>TRBJ2-3|.|.|TRBV7-9
TGTGCCAGCAGTCAACTCGCCACAGATACGCAGTATTTT
CASSQLATDTQYF
>TRBJ2-2|once|TRBD1|TRBV5-1
TGCGCCAGCAGCAGGACAGGGGGGGCCGGCGGGGAGCTGTTTTTT
CASSRTGGAGGELFF
>TRBJ2-7|.|.|TRBV18
TGTGCCAGCTCACCAGGGGGCCACGAGCAGTACTTC
CASSPGGHEQYF
>TRBJ2-7|.|TRBD1|TRBV6-5
TGTGCCAGCAGTCCCGGGACAGGAGTAGTCTACGAGCAGTACTTC
CASSPGTGVVYEQYF
>TRBJ1-5|few|.|TRBV5-1
TGCGCCAGCAGCTCAGGGGATAATCAGCCCCAGCATTTT
CASSSGDNQPQHF
>TRBJ1-3|.|.|TRBV20-1
TGCAGTGCTGTAAGGGGGAACACCATATATTTT
CSAVRGNTIYF
>TRBJ2-1|.|.|TRBV6-2/TRBV6-3
TGTGCCAGCAGCTCCGACAGCTACAATGAGCAGTTCTTC
CASSSDSYNEQFF
>TRBJ2-1|.|TRBD2|TRBV11-2
TGTGCCAGCAGCCAAGGACTAGCTATAAACAATGAGCAGTTCTTC
CASSQGLAINNEQFF
>TRBJ1-2|.|.|TRBV28
TGTGCCAGCAGTCCCGGCGGGCCCTACGATGGCTACACCTTC
CASSPGGPYDGYTF
>TRBJ2-3|.|TRBD2|TRBV27
TGTGCCAGCAGTCCCTTAGCGGGAGGGTTCGAAGATACGCAGTATTTT
CASSPLAGGFEDTQYF
>TRBJ1-4|.|.|TRBV5-4
TGTGCCAGCAGCTCAGAAGGCGGTGAAAAACTGTTTTTT
CASSSEGGEKLFF
>TRBJ1-1|once|.|TRBV5-1
TGCGCCAGCAGCTCAGGTAACACTGAAGCTTTCTTT
CASSSGNTEAFF
>TRBJ2-2|.|TRBD1|TRBV9
TGTGCCAGCAGCGGCGAGACAGGGGCAAACACCGGGGAGCTGTTTTTT
CASSGETGANTGELFF
>TRBJ2-5|.|.|TRBV30
TGTGCCTGGAGTGTACTGGAGACCCAGTACTTC
CAWSVLETQYF
>TRBJ2-7|.|.|TRBV21-1
TGTGCCAGCAGCCTTCGCGGTGGCACAGGGTGGCCTAGCGGGAGTAGGTACGAGCAGTACTTC
CASSLRGGTGWPSGSRYEQYF
>TRBJ1-2|.|.|TRBV19
TGTGCCAGTAGTATGGTAACAGGGTACTATGGCTACACCTTC
CASSMVTGYYGYTF
>TRBJ1-2|.|TRBD1|TRBV7-3
TGTGCCAGCAGCTTAACGAGCAGGGACAGCTATGGCTACACCTTC
CASSLTSRDSYGYTF
>TRBJ2-7|.|.|TRBV11-2
TGTGCCAGCAGCTCCTCCGGGACACCTTACGAGCAGTACTTC
CASSSSGTPYEQYF
>TRBJ2-3|.|TRBD1|TRBV5-1
TGCGCCAGCAGCTTAGACAGGGCGACCACAGATACGCAGTATTTT
CASSLDRATTDTQYF
>TRBJ2-7|few|TRBD1|TRBV5-1
TGCGCCAGCAGCTTGGTGACAGGGGTTTCGGGTGAGCAGTACTTC
CASSLVTGVSGEQYF
>TRBJ2-3|.|TRBD2|TRBV5-1
TGCGCCAGCAGCTCCAGCGGGGGGGGGACAAGTACGCAGTATTTT
CASSSSGGGTSTQYF
>TRBJ1-2|.|TRBD1|TRBV13
TGTGCCAGCAGCTCGAGGCGGGAGAGGGGACAGGGGAGAGGCTACACCTTC
CASSSRRERGQGRGYTF
>TRBJ1-2|.|TRBD1|TRBV9
TGTGCCAGCAGCGGCAGGGGGGCTAACTATGGCTACACCTTC
CASSGRGANYGYTF
>TRBJ1-3|once|.|TRBV18
TGTGCCAGCTCGGGGGCCCCAGGGTCCGGAAACACCATATATTTT
CASSGAPGSGNTIYF
>TRBJ1-2|once|.|TRBV4-3
TGCGCCAGCAGCCAAGTTCAGGGGCCTGACTATGGCTACACCTTC
CASSQVQGPDYGYTF
>TRBJ2-2|.|TRBD2|TRBV19
TGTGCCAGTAGTATTCAAAGGGGAGCGGGAGGAAACACCGGGGAGCTGTTTTTT
CASSIQRGAGGNTGELFF
>TRBJ2-7|once|TRBD1|TRBV19
TGTGCCAGTACCCTAGGGACAGGGGCCTACGAGCAGTACTTC
CASTLGTGAYEQYF
>TRBJ2-7|.|TRBD1|TRBV11-3
TGTGCCAGCAGCTCGCCAACAGGGGGGCTCCTCTACGAGCAGTACTTC
CASSSPTGGLLYEQYF
>TRBJ1-1|once|TRBD1|TRBV7-2
TGTGCCAGCAGTTCAGGGGGCGCCAGGCCCACTGAAGCTTTCTTT
CASSSGGARPTEAFF
>TRBJ2-5|.|TRBD1|TRBV6-6
TGTGCCAGCAGTTACTCCCAGGGGGCCGAGACCCAGTACTTC
CASSYSQGAETQYF
>TRBJ2-5|.|TRBD2|TRBV25-1
TGTGCCAGCAGTGAGGCGGGGGGATCGGCGTGGGAGACCCAGTACTTC
CASSEAGGSAWETQYF
>TRBJ1-2|once|.|TRBV3-1/TRBV3-2
TGTGCCAGCAGCCTAAGTACAGGGTGGTATGGCTACACCTTC
CASSLSTGWYGYTF
>TRBJ2-1|.|TRBD2|TRBV5-4
TGTGCCAGCACCCAGACTAGCGGGGGTTCTTACAATGAGCAGTTCTTC
CASTQTSGGSYNEQFF
>TRBJ2-7|.|TRBD1|TRBV27
TGTGCCAGCAGACGTAACCGGGACAGTTCCTACGAGCAGTACTTC
CASRRNRDSSYEQYF
>TRBJ2-5|.|TRBD1|TRBV9
TGTGCCAGCAGCCCGGACAGGGTCGAGACCCAGTACTTC
CASSPDRVETQYF
>TRBJ2-7|.|TRBD1|TRBV19
TGTGCCAGTAGTCCGGGGGACAGGCGGTATTCCTACGAGCAGTACTTC
CASSPGDRRYSYEQYF
>TRBJ2-1|.|.|TRBV3-1/TRBV3-2
TGTGCCAGCAGCTACCCGGAGTACGGTGAGCAGTTCTTC
CASSYPEYGEQFF
>TRBJ1-5|.|.|TRBV2
TGTGCCAGCAGTGGTGAGGGGGACCAGCCCCAGCATTTT
CASSGEGDQPQHF
>TRBJ2-6|once|.|TRBV7-6
TGTGCCAGCAGCTTCGGCAGGGTGTCTTCTGGGGCCAACGTCCTGACTTTC
CASSFGRVSSGANVLTF
>TRBJ2-5|.|TRBD2|TRBV7-8
TGTGCCAGCAGCTTAGGGCCAGCGGGGGGGTCAGAGACCCAGTACTTC
CASSLGPAGGSETQYF
>TRBJ1-3|.|TRBD1|TRBV23-1
TGCGCCAGCAGCCGCCGGACAGGCCGCGCAGGAAACACCATATATTTT
CASSRRTGRAGNTIYF
>TRBJ1-5|.|.|TRBV7-2
TGTGCCAGCAGCTTGCGGGGGGATGGGTATCAGCCCCAGCATTTT
CASSLRGDGYQPQHF
>TRBJ1-4|once|TRBD1|TRBV9
TGTGCCAGCAGCACAGGACAGGGGGGTGAAAAACTGTTTTTT
CASSTGQGGEKLFF
>TRBJ2-3|.|.|TRBV12-3/TRBV12-4
TGTGCCAGCAGTTCCTCCGGGAGCCCGTTT
CASSSSGSPF
>TRBJ1-6|.|.|TRBV5-1
TGCGCCAGCAGACAAGGCGGGAATTCACCCCTCCACTTT
CASRQGGNSPLHF
>TRBJ2-5|few|TRBD1|TRBV11-3
TGTGCCAGCAGTCAGGGGGCGCGGGGTCAACAAGAGACCCAGTACTTC
CASSQGARGQQETQYF
>TRBJ2-3|.|TRBD1|TRBV9
TGTGCCAGCAGCGCTTGGGGACAGGGGATAGATACGCAGTATTTT
CASSAWGQGIDTQYF
>TRBJ1-5|.|TRBD1|TRBV19
TGTGCCAGTAGTCCCCAAGACAGGGGGCTAAATCAGCCCCAGCATTTT
CASSPQDRGLNQPQHF
>TRBJ2-5|.|TRBD2|TRBV7-2
TGTGCCAGCAGCTTAGCCGTAGCGGGAGGGCAAGAGACCCAGTACTTC
CASSLAVAGGQETQYF